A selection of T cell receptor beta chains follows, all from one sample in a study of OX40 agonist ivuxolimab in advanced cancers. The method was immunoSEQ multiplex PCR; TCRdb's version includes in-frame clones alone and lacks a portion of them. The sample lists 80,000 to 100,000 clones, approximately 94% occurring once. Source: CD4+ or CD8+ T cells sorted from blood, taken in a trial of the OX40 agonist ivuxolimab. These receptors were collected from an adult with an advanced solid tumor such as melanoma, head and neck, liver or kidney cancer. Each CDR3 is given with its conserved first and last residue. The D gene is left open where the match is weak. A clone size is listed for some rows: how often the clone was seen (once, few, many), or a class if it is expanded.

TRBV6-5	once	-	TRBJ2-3	TGTGCCAGCAGTTACTCTAGCGGTACCACAGATACGCAGTATTTT	CASSYSSGTTDTQYF
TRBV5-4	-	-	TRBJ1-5	TGTGCCAGCAGCTTGGCCTGGGGTGACAATCAGCCCCAGCATTTT	CASSLAWGDNQPQHF
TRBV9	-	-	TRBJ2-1	TGTGCCAGCAGCGTAGCTGGAGGGGTCGGATACAATGAGCAGTTCTTC	CASSVAGGVGYNEQFF
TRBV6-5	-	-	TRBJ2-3	TGTGCCAGCAGTTACTCGAAGACAGGCACAGATACGCAGTATTTT	CASSYSKTGTDTQYF
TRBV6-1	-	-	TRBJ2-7	TGTGCCAGCAGTGAAGCGCAGAGCCCATTAGACTACGAGCAGTACTTC	CASSEAQSPLDYEQYF
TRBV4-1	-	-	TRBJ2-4	TGCGCCAGCAGCCTAACCCCGGCGCGGCGGAACATTCAGTACTTC	CASSLTPARRNIQYF
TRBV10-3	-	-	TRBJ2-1	TGTGCCGCCGGCCAAGGGGAGCAGTTCTTC	CAAGQGEQFF
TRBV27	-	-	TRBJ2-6	TGTGCCAGCAGTTTAGTGGGGTCTGGGGCCAACGTCCTGACTTTC	CASSLVGSGANVLTF
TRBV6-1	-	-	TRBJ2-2	TGTGCCAGCAGACCGCTGGGCACCGGGGAGCTGTTTTTT	CASRPLGTGELFF
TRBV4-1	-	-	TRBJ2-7	TGCGCCAGCAGCCAAGGTCATACCTACGAGCAGTACTTC	CASSQGHTYEQYF
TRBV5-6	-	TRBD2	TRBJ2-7	TGTGCCAGCAGCTTTAAGGCGAGACTAGCTGCTCAAGGGTGGGAGCAGTACTTC	CASSFKARLAAQGWEQYF
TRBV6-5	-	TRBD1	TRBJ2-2	TGTGCCAGCAGCTCAAACAGGGGGCGCGTCGGGGAGCTGTTTTTT	CASSSNRGRVGELFF
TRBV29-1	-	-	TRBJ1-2	TGCAGCGTTGAAACGTCAGGATCCAACTATGGCTACACCTTC	CSVETSGSNYGYTF
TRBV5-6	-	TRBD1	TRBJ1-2	TGTGCCAGCAGCCCGGGGACAGGGGGCGGGCTTGACTATGGCTACACCTTC	CASSPGTGGGLDYGYTF
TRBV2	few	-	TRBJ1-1	TGTGCCAGCAGTGAAGGGGGGATCCCTGAAGCTTTCTTT	CASSEGGIPEAFF
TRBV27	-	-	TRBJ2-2	TGTGCCAGCAGCCCGGGCCAGAACACCGGGGAGCTGTTTTTT	CASSPGQNTGELFF
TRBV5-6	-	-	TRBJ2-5	TGTGCCAGCAGCTTGGCGCTGGGACAAGAGACCCAGTACTTC	CASSLALGQETQYF
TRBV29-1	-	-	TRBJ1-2	TGCAGCGTTGATAAGGCAAGAGACGGACGAGGTTATGGCTACACCTTC	CSVDKARDGRGYGYTF
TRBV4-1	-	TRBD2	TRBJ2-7	TGCGCCAGCAGCCCCCGCCGGGAGGGCCTGTACGAGCAGTACTTC	CASSPRREGLYEQYF
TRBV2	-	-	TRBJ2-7	TGTGCCAGCAGTGGAGGCAGATCCTACGAGCAGTACTTC	CASSGGRSYEQYF
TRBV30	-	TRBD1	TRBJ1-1	TGTGCCTGGACCGCGACAGGGGGGTCTTTCCGGAACACTGAAGCTTTCTTT	CAWTATGGSFRNTEAFF
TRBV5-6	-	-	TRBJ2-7	TGTGCCAGCAGCCACGGGGTCGAGCAGTACTTC	CASSHGVEQYF
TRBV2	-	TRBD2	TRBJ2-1	TGTGCCAGCAGTGTTGGGACTAGCGGACACAATGAGCAGTTCTTC	CASSVGTSGHNEQFF
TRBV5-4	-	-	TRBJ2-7	TGTGCCAGCAGCTTGGCGTTGGGAGCCAGCTACGAGCAGTACTTC	CASSLALGASYEQYF
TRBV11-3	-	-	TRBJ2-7	TGTGCCAGCAGCGCCAGGGGCAGTAACGAGCAGTACTTC	CASSARGSNEQYF
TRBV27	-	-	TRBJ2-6	TGTGCCAGCAGTACTACAGGGACTGGGGCCAACGTCCTGACTTTC	CASSTTGTGANVLTF
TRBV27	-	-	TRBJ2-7	TGTGCCAGCAGTCCACCGACAGGTTTGTTGGAGCAGTACTTC	CASSPPTGLLEQYF
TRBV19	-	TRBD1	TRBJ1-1	TGTGCCAGTCAACCTCAGACAGGGTGGGGTGAAGCTTTCTTT	CASQPQTGWGEAFF
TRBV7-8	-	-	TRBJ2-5	TGTGCCAGCAGCTTACCCCTCCAGGGGGGACCTTTAAAGGCCCAGTACTTC	CASSLPLQGGPLKAQYF
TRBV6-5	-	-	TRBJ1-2	TGTGCCAGCAGTTACGGGGCCTCTGATGGCTACACCTTC	CASSYGASDGYTF
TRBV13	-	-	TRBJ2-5	TGTGCCAGCAGCGGGGGTAAGGGACACCAAAGCGGAGAGACCCAGTACTTC	CASSGGKGHQSGETQYF
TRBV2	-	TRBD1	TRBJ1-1	TGTGCCAGCAGGGTGACAGGGGTCATTAACACTGAAGCTTTCTTT	CASRVTGVINTEAFF
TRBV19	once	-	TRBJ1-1	TGTGCCAGTAGTATAGATGGGAGTTTTGAAGCTTTCTTT	CASSIDGSFEAFF
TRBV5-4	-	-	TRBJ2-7	TGTGCCAGCAGCTTGCGGGACTACGAGCAGTACTTC	CASSLRDYEQYF
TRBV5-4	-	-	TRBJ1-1	TGTGCCAGCAGCTTTGGTGGGGACACTGAAGCTTTCTTT	CASSFGGDTEAFF
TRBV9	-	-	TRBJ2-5	TGTGCCAGCAGCGTTTTTGGAGGGGAGACCCAGTACTTC	CASSVFGGETQYF
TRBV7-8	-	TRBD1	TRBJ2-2	TGTGCCAGCAGCAGGACAGGGAACACCGGGGAGCTGTTTTTT	CASSRTGNTGELFF
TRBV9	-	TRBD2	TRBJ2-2	TGTGCCAGCAGCTCCCTGGGACTAGCGGGGGGGACCGGGGAGCTGTTTTTT	CASSSLGLAGGTGELFF
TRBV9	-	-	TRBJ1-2	TGTGCCAGCAGCGGCGCCTTTAACTATGGCTACACCTTC	CASSGAFNYGYTF
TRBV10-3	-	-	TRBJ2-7	TGTGCCATCAGTGTAGGACAGCACTACGAGCAGTACTTC	CAISVGQHYEQYF
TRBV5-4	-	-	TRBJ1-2	TGTGCCAGCAGCTTGGAGGACAGCTGGGGATTCGGGGGCTACACCTTC	CASSLEDSWGFGGYTF
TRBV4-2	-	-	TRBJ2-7	TGTGCCAGCAGCCTATATCCTAGGGACGAGCAGTACTTC	CASSLYPRDEQYF
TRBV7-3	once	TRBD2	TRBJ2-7	TGTGCCAGCAGCCATAGCGGGAGGATGTACGAGCAGTACTTC	CASSHSGRMYEQYF
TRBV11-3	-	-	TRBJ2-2	TGTGCCAGCAGCTCCCGGGCCCTGAACACCGGGGAGCTGTTTTTT	CASSSRALNTGELFF
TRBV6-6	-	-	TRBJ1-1	TGTGCCAGCAGTTACTCTAAGCGGGGCACTGAAGCTTTCTTT	CASSYSKRGTEAFF
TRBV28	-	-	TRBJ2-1	TGTGCCAGCAGTTTATATACCTCCTACAATGAGCAGTTCTTC	CASSLYTSYNEQFF
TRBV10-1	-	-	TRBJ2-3	TGCGCCAGCAGTGAGTCGATTAATCGTGCGCAGTATTTT	CASSESINRAQYF
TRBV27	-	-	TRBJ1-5	TGTGCCAGCAGTTTATTAGGGAACAATCAGCCCCAGCATTTT	CASSLLGNNQPQHF
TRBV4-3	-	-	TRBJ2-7	TGCGCCAGCAGCCCCTCTATAAGGTCAAGCTACGAGCAGTACTTC	CASSPSIRSSYEQYF
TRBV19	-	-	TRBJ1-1	TGTGCCAGTACCGGGAACACTGAAGCTTTCTTT	CASTGNTEAFF
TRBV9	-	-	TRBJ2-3	TGTGCCAGCAGCGTAGCTGCTAGCACAGATACGCAGTATTTT	CASSVAASTDTQYF
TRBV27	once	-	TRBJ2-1	TGTGCCAGCAGTTTATCTGGGACATATAGTTACAATGAGCAGTTCTTC	CASSLSGTYSYNEQFF
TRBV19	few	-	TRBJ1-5	TGTGCCAGTGGACCTCTTGCCCTGCCCCAGCATTTT	CASGPLALPQHF
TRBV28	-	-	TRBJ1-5	TGTGCCAGCAGTCTCGGTTCTTTCAGGGTCAATCAGCCCCAGCATTTT	CASSLGSFRVNQPQHF
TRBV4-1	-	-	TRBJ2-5	TGCGCCAGCAGCCAAGATCACACGGGAGGCCGAGGGGGGACCCAGTACTTC	CASSQDHTGGRGGTQYF
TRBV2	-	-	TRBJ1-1	TGTGCCAGCAGGGGAAGGGGGGGCACTGAAGCTTTCTTT	CASRGRGGTEAFF